Listed below are T cell receptor beta chains from one sample, sequenced in a study of naive and memory T cell subsets. TCRdb called the UMI-ligation and nested PCR reads again in MiXCR, with one record for every CDR3 protein. The top ten clones hold 1.6% of a sample with 100,000 or so distinct CDR3 sequences, 7% of them seen once. Sequenced input: central memory CD4+ T cells from blood. Every receptor here comes from a human donor in good health. Both conserved end residues are part of each CDR3.

cdr3_length v_call cdr3_aa
13 TRBV2 CASGWTSTDTQYF
13 TRBV5-1 CASSSTLNNEQFF
16 TRBV5-1 CASSLAARVGSYEQYF
15 TRBV6-1 CASTRAGGAVVTQYF
13 TRBV20-1 CSARDARSYEQYF
13 TRBV2 CATQITTSGEQYF
15 TRBV19 CASRPGGALNTEAFF
14 TRBV20-1 CSARDHQKHSPLHF
14 TRBV30 CAWSTPGTRNEQYF
11 TRBV29-1 CSVVGDTEAFF
16 TRBV12-3/TRBV12-4 CASRPGQDSYNSPLHF
14 TRBV28 CASSPRGGNTEAFF
15 TRBV30 CAWSVRETGGLGYTF
14 TRBV14 CASSQELSNHEQFF
14 TRBV29-1 CSGRNRDSRNEQFF
12 TRBV12-3/TRBV12-4 CASSFSRETQYF
15 TRBV30 CAWKQAASNTGELFF
15 TRBV7-3 CASSLNGKYQETQYF
17 TRBV7-3 CASSAYSGTSGPYTQYF
15 TRBV7-2 CASSYVRQAPETQYF
15 TRBV28 CASSLGGTMVDTQYF
15 TRBV12-3/TRBV12-4 CASKGTTTNNQPQHF
14 TRBV12-3/TRBV12-4 CASSLLDRGTSQFF
15 TRBV12-3/TRBV12-4 CASRPTRGLDTEAFF
12 TRBV5-6 CASSLGGQSYTF
17 TRBV15 CATSRDLLSGNGNTIYF
15 TRBV6-2/TRBV6-3 CASSSDGYSGNTIYF
14 TRBV29-1 CSVGTLNGGTEAFF
14 TRBV6-1 CASSEALGALRQYF
18 TRBV6-2/TRBV6-3 CASSPIPQTSGRDNEQFF
16 TRBV27 CASSVSSRYSNQPQHF
14 TRBV20-1 CSAPSGGNYNEQFF
11 TRBV7-2 CASSPKREAFF
8 TRBV24-1 CATLGQYF
14 TRBV11-2 CASSLDGLVGTQYF
17 TRBV4-2 CASSQGQSGAQNEKLFF
12 TRBV12-3/TRBV12-4 CASLSRQREQFF
16 TRBV6-2/TRBV6-3 CASSYSSGAKNTEAFF
16 TRBV19 CASLPAVTGRSSPLHF
15 TRBV7-9 CASSLYRDRATEAFF